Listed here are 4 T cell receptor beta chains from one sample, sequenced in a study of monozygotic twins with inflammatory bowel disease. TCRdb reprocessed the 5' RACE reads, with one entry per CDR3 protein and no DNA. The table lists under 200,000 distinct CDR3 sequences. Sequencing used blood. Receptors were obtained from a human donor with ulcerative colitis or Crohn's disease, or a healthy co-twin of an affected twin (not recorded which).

CDR3 amino acids: CASSKQDMNTEAFF. The chain couples TRBV7-3 to TRBJ1-1; the D call from TCRdb, TRBD1, cannot be confirmed without DNA. The CDR3 has 14 amino acids. Germline V gene lookup returns CDR1 SGHTA and CDR2 FQGTGA.

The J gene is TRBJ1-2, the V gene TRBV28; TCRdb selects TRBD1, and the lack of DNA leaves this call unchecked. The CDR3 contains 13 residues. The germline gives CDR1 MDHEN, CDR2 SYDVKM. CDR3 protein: CASSPPPYYGYTF.

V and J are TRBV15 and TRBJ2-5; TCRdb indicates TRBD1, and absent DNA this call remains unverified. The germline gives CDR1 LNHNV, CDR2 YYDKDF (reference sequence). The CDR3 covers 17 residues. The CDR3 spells CATRGDKSFQTQETQYF.

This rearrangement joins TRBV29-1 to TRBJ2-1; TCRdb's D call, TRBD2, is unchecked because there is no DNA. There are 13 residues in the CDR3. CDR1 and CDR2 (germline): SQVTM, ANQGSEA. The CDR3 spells CSVAPALAGGQFF.